Listed here are 20 T cell receptor beta chains from one sample, sequenced in a study of shared clonotypes between healthy human individuals. This table comes from immunoSEQ multiplex PCR, and its TCRdb copy is limited to in-frame clones, with some not included. Of some 2 million clones in the sample, roughly 94% were seen once. Sequenced sample: naive CD4+ T cells sorted from blood. Subset here: CD45RA+ positively selected. Receptor source: a man between 18 and 35 years old in good health.

Note on this clone: One end of the junction does not line up with germline, which may come from a read error. This chain connects TRBV7-9 to TRBJ1-3; 8 bases align to TRBD1. Germline V lookup: CDR1 SEHNR, CDR2 FQNEAQ (reference sequence). The CDR3 totals 13 residues. In DNA, the CDR3 is TGTGCCAGCAGTTTAAACCCCGGGACAGGAGGAAATTTT. It encodes CASSLNPGTGGNF.

The chain carries TRBV5-1 and TRBJ1-1; TRBD1 agrees at 9 bases. CDR3 length equals 15 residues. Germline CDR1 is SGHRS and CDR2 is YFSETQ. J was trimmed by 2 bases and V by 4 bases; bases with no gene match: 6. This CDR3 is CASSTTGGINTEAFF. DNA for the CDR3: TGCGCCAGCAGCACGACAGGGGGTATAAACACTGAAGCTTTCTTT.

This clone was detected a few times. The chain joins TRBV28 to TRBJ1-2, with 9 bases identical to TRBD1. Germline lookup yields CDR1 MDHEN and CDR2 SYDVKM. The CDR3 totals 14 residues. V lost 7 bases, J lost 4 bases, and 7 bases stayed unmatched. CDR3 bases: TGTGCCAGCACGGTGACAGGGGGATTCTATGGCTACACCTTC. This encodes CASTVTGGFYGYTF.

The chain recombines TRBV7-2 with TRBJ2-3; 11 bases line up with TRBD2. V lost 0 bases, J lost 1 base, and 3 bases stayed unmatched. There are 17 residues in the CDR3. Per the germline V gene, CDR1 is SGHTA and CDR2 is FQGNSA. CDR3 nucleotide sequence: TGTGCCAGCAGCTTAGCGGGACTAGCGGCAGGCACAGATACGCAGTATTTT. Protein product: CASSLAGLAAGTDTQYF. Together with reference TRBV7-2 and TRBJ2-3, the CDR3 gives the full variable domain: GAGVSQSPSNKVTEKGKDVELRCDPISGHTALYWYRQSLGQGLEFLIYFQGNSAPDKSGLPSDRFSAERTGGSVSTLTIQRTQQEDSAVYLCASSLAGLAAGTDTQYFGPGTRLTVL.

Written as DNA, the CDR3 is TGTGCCAGCAGCCGTAAACAGGGTGAAGCTTTCTTT. Translation gives CASSRKQGEAFF. This chain uses TRBV6-5 with TRBJ1-1; possible D gene TRBD1, 6 bases. V lost 6 bases, J lost 7 bases, and 12 bases lay in between. Germline V gene sequence: CDR1 MNHEY, CDR2 SVGAGI. The CDR3 consists of 12 residues.

The chain couples TRBV7-2 to TRBJ1-3; no definite D call. CDR1 is SGHTA, CDR2 FQGNSA, per germline. This CDR3 contains 16 residues. Trimming took off 1 base at V and 7 bases at J, with 17 bases between the two ends. The CDR3 DNA follows: TGTGCCAGCAGCTTAGACGTAAGACCGAGTAGGAACACCATATATTTT. It yields the protein CASSLDVRPSRNTIYF.

The rearrangement joins TRBV10-3 to TRBJ1-2; TRBD1 agrees at 7 bases. The CDR3 runs to 17 residues. Germline values: CDR1 ENHRY, CDR2 SYGVKD. V lost 4 bases to trimming and J lost 0 bases; unmatched junction nucleotides: 11. The CDR3 region has the DNA TGTGCCATCAGTGGATCACCTCAGGGGGAAGCTAACTATGGCTACACCTTC. Translating gives CAISGSPQGEANYGYTF.

The V call is TRBV6-6, the J call TRBJ2-7; tentative D call: TRBD2 (6 bases). Germline CDR1 is MNHNY and CDR2 is SVGAGI (reference sequence). The CDR3 consists of 16 residues. Deletions cut 6 bases from V and 2 bases from J, with 20 bases between. CDR3 residues: CASRDNLGLSPYEQYF. CDR3 DNA: TGTGCCAGCAGAGATAACTTGGGACTGTCGCCCTACGAGCAGTACTTC.

V usage is TRBV7-8 and J usage is TRBJ2-3; 8 bases match TRBD2. This CDR3 is built from 14 residues. Germline V CDR1 and CDR2: SGHVS, FQNEAQ. The V segment lost 4 bases and the J segment 6 bases; nucleotides outside the gene matches: 6. CDR3 sequence: CASSSGTSLDTQYF. Written as DNA, the CDR3 is TGTGCCAGCAGCTCAGGGACTAGTTTGGATACGCAGTATTTT.

The chain combines TRBV10-3 with TRBJ2-2; D gene unclear. CDR3 length equals 13 residues. Germline V gene data show CDR1 as ENHRY and CDR2 as SYGVKD. Between the trimmed V and J ends, which lost 6 bases and 4 bases, there was a span of 9 bases. CDR3: CAIRVDTTGELFF. In nucleotides, the CDR3 is TGTGCCATCAGGGTCGACACCACCGGGGAGCTGTTTTTT.

This clone was detected once. The genes are TRBV21-1 and TRBJ1-4; TRBD1, the table's D call, lacks a check against the DNA. TRBV21-1 represents a pseudogene. The CDR3 is 15 residues long. CDR3 amino acids: CASSAIQGINEKLFF. The CDR3 region has the DNA TGTGCCAGCAGCGCCATACAGGGGATTAATGAAAAACTGTTTTTT.

The gene calls are TRBV18 and TRBJ2-6, with D possibly being TRBD1 (6 bases). V was shortened by 2 bases and J by 0 bases, with 20 bases between the two germline ends. Germline V lookup: CDR1 KGHSH, CDR2 LQKENI. The CDR3 runs to 20 residues. This CDR3 is CASSPGLSGQKPSGANVLTF. The CDR3, as DNA: TGTGCCAGCTCACCAGGATTGTCAGGACAGAAACCCTCTGGGGCCAACGTCCTGACTTTC.

The chain uses TRBV11-2 and TRBJ2-1, with D perhaps matching TRBD2 (5 bases). The CDR3 is 12 residues long. Trimming took 4 bases from V and 13 from J, leaving 14 bases between them. Germline CDR1 and CDR2: SGHAT and FQNNGV. CDR3: CASSSPSFTQFF. As DNA, the CDR3 is TGTGCCAGCAGCTCGCCTAGCTTTACACAGTTCTTC.

V is TRBV6-1 and J is TRBJ2-1; D is undetermined. CDR1 MNHNS and CDR2 SASEGT come from the germline V gene. CDR3 length: 11 residues. The ends were cut back, 7 bases at V and 9 bases at J, with 10 bases in the middle. The CDR3 spells CASIMMLEQFF. The CDR3 DNA follows: TGTGCCAGCATCATGATGCTTGAGCAGTTCTTC.

In this sample, this clone turned up a few times. The same CDR3 arises from other DNA sequences in this sample as well. This chain links TRBV11-2 with TRBJ2-7; TRBD2 agrees at 11 bases. The CDR3 length is 16 residues. J was trimmed by 2 bases and V by 3 bases; bases with no gene match: 6. Looked up from germline, CDR1 is SGHAT and CDR2 is FQNNGV. The CDR3 spells CASSFGLAGGAYEQYF. The CDR3 nucleotides are TGTGCCAGCAGCTTTGGACTAGCGGGTGGGGCCTACGAGCAGTACTTC.

Turning to this clone: Other DNA sequences in the same sample also yield this CDR3. The V gene is TRBV4-1, the J gene TRBJ1-5; no clear D. With 3 bases removed from V and 1 base from J, the gap between germline ends came to 7 bases. CDR3 length equals 14 residues. Germline CDR1 is MGHRA and CDR2 is YSYEKL. CDR3 protein: CASSQGGSNQPQHF. CDR3 nucleotide sequence: TGCGCCAGCAGCCAGGGAGGGAGCAATCAGCCCCAGCATTTT.

This chain connects TRBV5-1 to TRBJ1-3; no firm D call. The germline V gene encodes CDR1 SGHRS and CDR2 YFSETQ. Trimming cost V 0 bases and J 3 bases, with 13 bases left between them. The CDR3 consists of 16 residues. CDR3 residues: CASSLVWHSSGNTIYF. The CDR3 bases are TGCGCCAGCAGCTTGGTGTGGCACTCCAGTGGAAACACCATATATTTT.

CDR3 sequence reads: CASRETDFATNEKLFF. DNA of the CDR3: TGTGCCAGCAGAGAGACAGACTTTGCAACTAATGAAAAACTGTTTTTT. The chain recombines TRBV6-6 with TRBJ1-4, with D tentatively TRBD1 (5 bases). Trimming stripped 6 bases from V and 0 bases from J, with 14 bases between. CDR1 is MNHNY, CDR2 SVGAGI, per germline (reference sequence). The CDR3 runs 16 residues.

This clone was seen once. This chain uses TRBV7-6 with TRBJ2-1; D is perhaps TRBD2 (6 bases). There are 16 residues in the CDR3. The germline CDR1 and CDR2 sequences are SGHVS and FNYEAQ. Trimming took 0 bases from V and 9 from J, leaving 18 bases between them. CDR3 DNA sequence: TGTGCCAGCAGCTTAGCCGGGAATCTCCTCGGGGGTGAGCAGTTCTTC. Its translation is CASSLAGNLLGGEQFF. The full variable domain, completed using reference TRBV7-6 and TRBJ2-1, is GAGVSQSPRYKVTKRGQDVALRCDPISGHVSLYWYRQALGQGPEFLTYFNYEAQQDKSGLPNDRFSAERPEGSISTLTIQRTEQRDSAMYRCASSLAGNLLGGEQFFGPGTRLTVL.

The rearrangement uses TRBV5-6 and TRBJ2-7, with TRBD1 matching 8 bases. The V and J ends lost 3 bases and 7 bases, in that order; junction bases with no gene match: 12. In germline, CDR1 is SGHDT, CDR2 YYEEEE. The CDR3 totals 15 residues. The DNA for the CDR3 is TGTGCCAGCAGCTCCACAGGGGGAGCCTCTGTGGAGCAGTACTTC. This sequence encodes CASSSTGGASVEQYF. The entire variable domain, with the rest obtained from reference TRBV5-6 and TRBJ2-7, is as follows: DAGVTQSPTHLIKTRGQQVTLRCSPKSGHDTVSWYQQALGQGPQFIFQYYEEEERQRGNFPDRFSGHQFPNYSSELNVNALLLGDSALYLCASSSTGGASVEQYFGPGTRLTVT.